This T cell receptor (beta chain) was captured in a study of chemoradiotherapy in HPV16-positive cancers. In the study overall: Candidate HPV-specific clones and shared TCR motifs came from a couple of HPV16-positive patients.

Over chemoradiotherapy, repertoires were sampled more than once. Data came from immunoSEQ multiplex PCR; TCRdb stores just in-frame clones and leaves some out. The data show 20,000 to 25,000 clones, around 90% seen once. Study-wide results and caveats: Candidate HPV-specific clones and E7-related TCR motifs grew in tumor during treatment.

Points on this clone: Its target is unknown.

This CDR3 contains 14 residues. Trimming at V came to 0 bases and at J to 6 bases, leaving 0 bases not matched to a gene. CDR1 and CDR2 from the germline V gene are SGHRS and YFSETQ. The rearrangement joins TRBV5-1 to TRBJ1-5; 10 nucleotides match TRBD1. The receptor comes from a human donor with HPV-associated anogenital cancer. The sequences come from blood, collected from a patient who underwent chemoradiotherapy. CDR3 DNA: TGCGCCAGCAGCTTGGGGACAGGGGGTCAGCCCCAGCATTTT. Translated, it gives CASSLGTGGQPQHF.